The 2 T cell receptor beta chains reported below all come from one sample, sequenced in a study of T cell repertoires in cytomegalovirus infection. No antigen has been assigned to these receptors. TCRdb reanalysed the reads using MiXCR and keeps one entry per CDR3 protein. This table holds about 920,000 distinct CDR3 sequences, 31% found once. Sequenced material: cultured CD8+ T cells from PBMCs, taken from culture after CMV antigen stimulation. These TCRs come from a human donor in good health (CMV status not recorded). Some clones in this sample may be carry-over from other donors' samples.

The chain couples TRBV28 to TRBJ2-3; TRBD1 aligns across 8 bases. The CDR3 is 15 residues long. Germline V CDR1 and CDR2: MDHEN, SYDVKM. V lost 5 bases, J lost 2 bases, and 6 bases stayed unmatched. In DNA form, the CDR3 reads TGTGCCAGCAGTAAAGACAGGGGCCACACAGATACGCAGTATTTT. Encoded protein: CASSKDRGHTDTQYF.

Only a few counts were recorded for this clonotype. The chain is built from TRBV5-6 and TRBJ1-4, with D maybe TRBD1 (6 bases). Germline V gives CDR1 SGHDT, CDR2 YYEEEE. CDR3 size: 14 residues. V was cut by 4 bases and J by 5 bases, with 12 bases left in between. CDR3 coding DNA: TGTGCCAGCAGCGGGGAGGACAGAAATGAAAAACTGTTTTTT. Translated: CASSGEDRNEKLFF.